This TCR beta chain was found in a study of T-cell reconstitution after alpha-beta-depleted transplantation in children. This clonotype occurred a few times. Preparation of the TCRbeta library used unique molecular identifiers. One entry per CDR3 protein, called by TCRdb with MiXCR from the PCR reads. The sample consists of almost 400,000 distinct CDR3 sequences, around 21% of them appearing once. The input for sequencing was PBMCs from the stem cell graft donor, taken from the stem cell graft. The sequence derives from a human donor who donated a stem cell graft to a child with acute myeloid leukemia.

CDR3 amino acids: CASSQSGVLDTGELFF. CDR3 nucleotide sequence: TGCGCCAGCAGCCAGTCGGGAGTTTTGGACACCGGGGAGCTGTTTTTT. The chain joins TRBV4-3 to TRBJ2-2; TRBD2 is a possible D gene (6 bases). This CDR3 is built from 16 residues. Trimming shortened V by 3 bases and J by 3 bases, and 14 bases separated the two germline ends. The germline gives CDR1 LGHNA, CDR2 YSLEER.